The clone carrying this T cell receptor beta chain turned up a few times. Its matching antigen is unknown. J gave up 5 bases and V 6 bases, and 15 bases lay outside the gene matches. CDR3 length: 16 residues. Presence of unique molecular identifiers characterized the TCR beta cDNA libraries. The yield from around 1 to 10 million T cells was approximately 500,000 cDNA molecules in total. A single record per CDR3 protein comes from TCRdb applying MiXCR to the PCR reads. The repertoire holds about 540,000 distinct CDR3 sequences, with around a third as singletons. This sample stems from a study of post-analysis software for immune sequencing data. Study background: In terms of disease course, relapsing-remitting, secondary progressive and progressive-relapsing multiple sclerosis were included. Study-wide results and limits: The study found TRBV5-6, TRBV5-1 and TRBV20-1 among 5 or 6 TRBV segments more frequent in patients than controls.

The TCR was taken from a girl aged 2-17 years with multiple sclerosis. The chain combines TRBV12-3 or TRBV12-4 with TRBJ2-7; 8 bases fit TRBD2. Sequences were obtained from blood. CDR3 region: CASSPPRGGYRDEQYF. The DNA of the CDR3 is TGTGCCAGCAGCCCCCCCCGGGGGGGATATCGCGACGAGCAGTACTTC.